The rows below give T cell receptor beta chains drawn from one sample of a study of cytomegalovirus exposure and HLA in healthy donors. Assay: immunoSEQ multiplex PCR; the TCRdb copy retains only in-frame clones and omits some. The data contain 130,000 or so clones, approximately 79% of them seen just once; the ten biggest clones take up 2% to 2.5%. Sample: PBMCs. These receptors all come from a man aged 30-40 years in good health and CMV-seronegative. The CDR3 runs from the conserved cysteine through the conserved F or W. The order of the fields is D gene, J gene, clone size, V gene, CDR3 protein, CDR3 DNA. A D gene is named only where the DNA matches it firmly. Expanded clones get a size class; other rows say once, few or many, or leave the size out.

d_call: TRBD1; j_call: TRBJ1-2; clone_size: .; v_call: TRBV25-1; cdr3_aa: CASSGIPGGGYTF; cdr3_nt: TGTGCCAGCAGTGGGATACCAGGGGGTGGCTACACCTTC
d_call: .; j_call: TRBJ1-1; clone_size: .; v_call: TRBV6-1; cdr3_aa: CASIPGQKNTEAFF; cdr3_nt: TGTGCCAGCATTCCTGGACAGAAAAACACTGAAGCTTTCTTT
d_call: TRBD1; j_call: TRBJ1-2; clone_size: once; v_call: TRBV2; cdr3_aa: CASRDRQGLDYGYTF; cdr3_nt: TGTGCCAGCAGAGACCGACAGGGCCTTGACTATGGCTACACCTTC
d_call: .; j_call: TRBJ1-5; clone_size: few; v_call: TRBV2; cdr3_aa: CASRGASNQPQHF; cdr3_nt: TGTGCCAGCAGAGGGGCTAGCAATCAGCCCCAGCATTTT
d_call: .; j_call: TRBJ2-5; clone_size: .; v_call: TRBV5-4; cdr3_aa: CASSRGNGETQYF; cdr3_nt: TGTGCCAGCAGCCGCGGGAATGGGGAGACCCAGTACTTC
d_call: TRBD2; j_call: TRBJ2-1; clone_size: .; v_call: TRBV5-1; cdr3_aa: CASSLQASGGLYNEQFF; cdr3_nt: TGCGCCAGCAGCTTGCAAGCTAGCGGGGGATTATACAATGAGCAGTTCTTC
d_call: .; j_call: TRBJ1-2; clone_size: .; v_call: TRBV29-1; cdr3_aa: CSPPVEDFPYGYTF; cdr3_nt: TGCAGCCCCCCAGTGGAGGACTTCCCCTATGGCTACACCTTC
d_call: TRBD2; j_call: TRBJ2-1; clone_size: .; v_call: TRBV5-6; cdr3_aa: CASARGAYNEQFF; cdr3_nt: TGTGCCAGCGCCCGGGGGGCCTACAATGAGCAGTTCTTC
d_call: .; j_call: TRBJ2-7; clone_size: .; v_call: TRBV4-1; cdr3_aa: CASSQDIGGSPYEQYF; cdr3_nt: TGCGCCAGCAGCCAAGATATAGGAGGGAGTCCCTACGAGCAGTACTTC
d_call: .; j_call: TRBJ2-1; clone_size: .; v_call: TRBV11-2; cdr3_aa: CASSPRRGAQVEQFF; cdr3_nt: TGTGCCAGCAGCCCCAGACGGGGGGCCCAGGTTGAGCAGTTCTTC
d_call: TRBD1; j_call: TRBJ2-5; clone_size: few; v_call: TRBV7-2; cdr3_aa: CASSLAGTGSETQYF; cdr3_nt: TGTGCCAGCAGCTTAGCCGGGACAGGGTCAGAGACCCAGTACTTC
d_call: TRBD2; j_call: TRBJ2-1; clone_size: .; v_call: TRBV5-4; cdr3_aa: CASSLDLASGGNNEQFF; cdr3_nt: TGTGCCAGCAGCTTGGACTTAGCTAGCGGGGGTAATAATGAGCAGTTCTTC
d_call: .; j_call: TRBJ1-1; clone_size: .; v_call: TRBV6-5; cdr3_aa: CASSYLPRGEAFF; cdr3_nt: TGTGCCAGCAGTTACTTGCCCAGGGGTGAAGCTTTCTTT
d_call: TRBD1; j_call: TRBJ1-6; clone_size: .; v_call: TRBV2; cdr3_aa: CASRDRVYNSPLHF; cdr3_nt: TGTGCCAGCAGAGACAGGGTTTATAATTCACCCCTCCACTTT
d_call: .; j_call: TRBJ2-1; clone_size: .; v_call: TRBV6-5; cdr3_aa: CASSYNSGLLDEQFF; cdr3_nt: TGTGCCAGCAGTTATAATTCAGGGTTGCTCGATGAGCAGTTCTTC
d_call: TRBD1; j_call: TRBJ2-3; clone_size: .; v_call: TRBV5-1; cdr3_aa: CASSFTGATDTQYF; cdr3_nt: TGCGCCAGCAGCTTTACAGGGGCCACAGATACGCAGTATTTT
d_call: .; j_call: TRBJ1-2; clone_size: .; v_call: TRBV25-1; cdr3_aa: CASSDAGANYGYTF; cdr3_nt: TGTGCCAGCAGTGATGCCGGGGCTAACTATGGCTACACCTTC
d_call: TRBD1; j_call: TRBJ2-7; clone_size: .; v_call: TRBV2; cdr3_aa: CASSGTGNYEQYF; cdr3_nt: TGTGCCAGCAGCGGGACAGGGAACTACGAGCAGTACTTC
d_call: .; j_call: TRBJ2-7; clone_size: .; v_call: TRBV28; cdr3_aa: CASSPNYEQYF; cdr3_nt: TGTGCCAGCAGCCCTAACTACGAGCAGTACTTC
d_call: .; j_call: TRBJ1-1; clone_size: few; v_call: TRBV11-2; cdr3_aa: CASSRQDRMNTEAFF; cdr3_nt: TGTGCCAGCAGCAGACAGGACAGAATGAACACTGAAGCTTTCTTT
d_call: .; j_call: TRBJ1-2; clone_size: few; v_call: TRBV4-1; cdr3_aa: CASSQDLDTLYGYTF; cdr3_nt: TGCGCCAGCAGCCAAGATTTAGACACTCTCTATGGCTACACCTTC
d_call: TRBD1; j_call: TRBJ2-2; clone_size: .; v_call: TRBV2; cdr3_aa: CASFRDRGFGELFF; cdr3_nt: TGTGCCAGCTTTCGGGACAGGGGGTTTGGGGAGCTGTTTTTT
d_call: TRBD1; j_call: TRBJ2-1; clone_size: .; v_call: TRBV18; cdr3_aa: CASSPPTGGAYNEQFF; cdr3_nt: TGTGCCAGCTCACCTCCGACAGGGGGGGCTTACAATGAGCAGTTCTTC
d_call: TRBD2; j_call: TRBJ2-3; clone_size: .; v_call: TRBV11-2; cdr3_aa: CASTGTSGADTQYF; cdr3_nt: TGTGCCAGCACCGGGACTAGCGGGGCAGATACGCAGTATTTT
d_call: TRBD2; j_call: TRBJ2-5; clone_size: .; v_call: TRBV4-3; cdr3_aa: CASSQAAGSGAREETQYF; cdr3_nt: TGCGCCAGCAGCCAAGCGGCCGGCAGCGGGGCCCGAGAAGAGACCCAGTACTTC
d_call: TRBD2; j_call: TRBJ2-1; clone_size: .; v_call: TRBV2; cdr3_aa: CASSGTSEQFF; cdr3_nt: TGTGCCAGCAGTGGGACTAGCGAGCAGTTCTTC
d_call: .; j_call: TRBJ1-1; clone_size: .; v_call: TRBV5-1; cdr3_aa: CASSLTDRQNTEAFF; cdr3_nt: TGCGCCAGCAGCTTGACCGACAGGCAAAACACTGAAGCTTTCTTT
d_call: .; j_call: TRBJ2-7; clone_size: .; v_call: TRBV6-5; cdr3_aa: CASSSRTAYEQYF; cdr3_nt: TGTGCCAGCAGTTCGCGGACAGCCTACGAGCAGTACTTC
d_call: .; j_call: TRBJ2-5; clone_size: .; v_call: TRBV2; cdr3_aa: CASTTGLAETQYF; cdr3_nt: TGTGCCAGCACTACAGGGTTGGCAGAGACCCAGTACTTC
d_call: TRBD1; j_call: TRBJ1-2; clone_size: .; v_call: TRBV7-2; cdr3_aa: CASSLERQGGGYTF; cdr3_nt: TGTGCCAGCAGCTTAGAACGACAGGGAGGTGGCTACACCTTC
d_call: .; j_call: TRBJ2-5; clone_size: .; v_call: TRBV7-9; cdr3_aa: CASSRGIQETQYF; cdr3_nt: TGTGCCAGCAGCCGAGGGATTCAAGAGACCCAGTACTTC
d_call: .; j_call: TRBJ2-4; clone_size: few; v_call: TRBV5-1; cdr3_aa: CASSLGPTRSSLAKNIQYF; cdr3_nt: TGCGCCAGCAGCTTGGGGCCTACTAGATCTTCCCTAGCCAAAAACATTCAGTACTTC
d_call: .; j_call: TRBJ2-5; clone_size: .; v_call: TRBV5-6; cdr3_aa: CASTLGQRETQYF; cdr3_nt: TGTGCCAGCACCTTGGGTCAGAGGGAGACCCAGTACTTC
d_call: TRBD1; j_call: TRBJ1-2; clone_size: few; v_call: TRBV9; cdr3_aa: CASRAGTGGHNYGYTF; cdr3_nt: TGTGCCAGCAGGGCCGGGACAGGGGGCCATAACTATGGCTACACCTTC
d_call: TRBD2; j_call: TRBJ2-5; clone_size: .; v_call: TRBV4-3; cdr3_aa: CASSQGMAGGWETQYF; cdr3_nt: TGCGCCAGCAGCCAAGGGATGGCGGGGGGTTGGGAGACCCAGTACTTC
d_call: .; j_call: TRBJ2-1; clone_size: .; v_call: TRBV19; cdr3_aa: CATLSRQKNEQFF; cdr3_nt: TGTGCCACCCTTTCGCGACAGAAGAATGAGCAGTTCTTC
d_call: .; j_call: TRBJ2-3; clone_size: .; v_call: TRBV5-1; cdr3_aa: CASSGARDTQYF; cdr3_nt: TGCGCCAGCAGCGGTGCACGGGATACGCAGTATTTT
d_call: .; j_call: TRBJ2-4; clone_size: .; v_call: TRBV7-9; cdr3_aa: CASSLTVSNIQYF; cdr3_nt: TGTGCCAGCAGCTTGACAGTTTCTAACATTCAGTACTTC
d_call: TRBD1; j_call: TRBJ1-2; clone_size: .; v_call: TRBV5-4; cdr3_aa: CASSLEGAGYTF; cdr3_nt: TGTGCCAGCAGCTTGGAGGGGGCCGGCTACACCTTC
d_call: .; j_call: TRBJ1-3; clone_size: .; v_call: TRBV7-9; cdr3_aa: CASSPPGRGGNTIYF; cdr3_nt: TGTGCCAGCAGCCCGCCTGGGCGGGGCGGAAACACCATATATTTT
d_call: TRBD1; j_call: TRBJ1-1; clone_size: .; v_call: TRBV5-6; cdr3_aa: CASSLVDRDTEAFF; cdr3_nt: TGTGCCAGCAGCTTGGTCGACAGGGACACTGAAGCTTTCTTT
d_call: TRBD1; j_call: TRBJ2-7; clone_size: .; v_call: TRBV6-6; cdr3_aa: CASSYGGQGYEQYF; cdr3_nt: TGTGCCAGCAGTTACGGGGGACAGGGCTACGAGCAGTACTTC
d_call: .; j_call: TRBJ1-5; clone_size: few; v_call: TRBV6-1; cdr3_aa: CASTPREDGGQPQHF; cdr3_nt: TGTGCCAGCACCCCTCGGGAGGACGGAGGTCAGCCCCAGCATTTT
d_call: TRBD1; j_call: TRBJ1-3; clone_size: few; v_call: TRBV11-3; cdr3_aa: CASSTTGLIAGNTIYF; cdr3_nt: TGTGCCAGCAGCACGACAGGGTTAATTGCAGGAAACACCATATATTTT
d_call: .; j_call: TRBJ2-7; clone_size: .; v_call: TRBV27; cdr3_aa: CASSDLQGSYEQYF; cdr3_nt: TGTGCCAGCAGTGATCTACAGGGCTCCTACGAGCAGTACTTC
d_call: .; j_call: TRBJ1-5; clone_size: .; v_call: TRBV15; cdr3_aa: CATSRKGGTSQPQHF; cdr3_nt: TGTGCCACCAGCAGAAAAGGAGGTACCTCTCAGCCCCAGCATTTT
d_call: .; j_call: TRBJ2-3; clone_size: .; v_call: TRBV10-2; cdr3_aa: CASSESDRFSSTDTQYF; cdr3_nt: TGCGCCAGCAGTGAGAGTGACAGGTTTTCTAGCACAGATACGCAGTATTTT
d_call: .; j_call: TRBJ2-5; clone_size: once; v_call: TRBV6-1; cdr3_aa: CASSEVQVYQETQYF; cdr3_nt: TGTGCCAGCAGTGAAGTACAGGTCTACCAAGAGACCCAGTACTTC